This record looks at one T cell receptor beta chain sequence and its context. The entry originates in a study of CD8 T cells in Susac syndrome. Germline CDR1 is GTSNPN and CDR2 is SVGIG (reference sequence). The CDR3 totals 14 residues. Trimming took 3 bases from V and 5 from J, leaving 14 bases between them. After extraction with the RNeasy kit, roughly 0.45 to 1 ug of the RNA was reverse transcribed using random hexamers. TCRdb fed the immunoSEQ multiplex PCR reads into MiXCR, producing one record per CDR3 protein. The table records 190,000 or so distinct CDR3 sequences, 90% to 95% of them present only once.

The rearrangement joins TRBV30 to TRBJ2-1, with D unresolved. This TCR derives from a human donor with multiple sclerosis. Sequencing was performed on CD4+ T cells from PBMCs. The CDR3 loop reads CAWSLSTGHNEQFF. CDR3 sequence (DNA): TGTGCCTGGAGCCTTTCGACGGGCCACAATGAGCAGTTCTTC.